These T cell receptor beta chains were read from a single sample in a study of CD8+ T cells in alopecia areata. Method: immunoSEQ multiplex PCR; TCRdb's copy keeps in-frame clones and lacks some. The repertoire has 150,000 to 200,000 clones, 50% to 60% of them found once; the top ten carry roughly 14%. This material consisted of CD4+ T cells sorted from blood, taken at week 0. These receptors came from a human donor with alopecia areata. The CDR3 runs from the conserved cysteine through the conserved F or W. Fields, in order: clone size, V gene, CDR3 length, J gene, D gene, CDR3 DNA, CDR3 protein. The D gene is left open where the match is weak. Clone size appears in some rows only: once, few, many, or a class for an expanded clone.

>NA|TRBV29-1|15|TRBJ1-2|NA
TGCAGCGTCCCATCGGGGGCCCTCTCCTCATATGGCTACACCTTC
CSVPSGALSSYGYTF
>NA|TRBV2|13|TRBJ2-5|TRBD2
TGTGCCAGCAGCCTCCGGGAGGGAGAGACCCAGTACTTC
CASSLREGETQYF
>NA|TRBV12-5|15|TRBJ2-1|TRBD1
TGTGCTAGTGGTCTTGGACAGGGGAGGAACAATGAGCAGTTCTTC
CASGLGQGRNNEQFF
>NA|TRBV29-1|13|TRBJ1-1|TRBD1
TGCAGCGTTGGGACAGGGGGGAACACTGAAGCTTTCTTT
CSVGTGGNTEAFF
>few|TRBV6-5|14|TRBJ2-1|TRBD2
TGTGCCAGCAGTGGCGGGGGGATATGGGATGAGCAGTTCTTC
CASSGGGIWDEQFF
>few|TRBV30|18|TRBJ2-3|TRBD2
TGTGCCTGGAGTGTGTTTAGCGGGCGTCCGGGTAGCACAGATACGCAGTATTTT
CAWSVFSGRPGSTDTQYF
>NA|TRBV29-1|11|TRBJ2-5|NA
TGCAGCGTTACGGCGGCGGAGACCCAGTACTTC
CSVTAAETQYF
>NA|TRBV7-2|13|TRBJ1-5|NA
TGTGCCAGCAGCTTAGGGAGGGATCAGCCCCAGCATTTT
CASSLGRDQPQHF
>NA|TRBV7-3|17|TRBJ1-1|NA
TGTGCCAGCAGCCCCAATGGGGGGCGCATTGGGAACACTGAAGCTTTCTTT
CASSPNGGRIGNTEAFF
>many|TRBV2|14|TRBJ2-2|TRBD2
TGTGCCATTCTAGCGGGGGAGGACACCGGGGAGCTGTTTTTT
CAILAGEDTGELFF
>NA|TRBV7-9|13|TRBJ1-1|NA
TGTGCCAGCAGCCGAGCCGAATGGGGGGAAGCTTTCTTT
CASSRAEWGEAFF
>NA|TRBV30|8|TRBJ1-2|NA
TGTGCCTGGATGGGCTACACCTTC
CAWMGYTF
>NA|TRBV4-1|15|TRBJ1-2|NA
TGCGCCAGCAGCCAAGAAGCCGCGGCAGGGGATGGCTACACCTTC
CASSQEAAAGDGYTF
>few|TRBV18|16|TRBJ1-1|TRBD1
TGTGCCAGCTCACGCAGTAGGGGGACAGAGGCCACTGAAGCTTTCTTT
CASSRSRGTEATEAFF
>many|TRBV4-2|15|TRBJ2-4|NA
TGTGCCAGCAGCCAGGGGGATTCAGACAAAAACATTCAGTACTTC
CASSQGDSDKNIQYF
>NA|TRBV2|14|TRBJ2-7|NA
TGTGCCAGCAGTGAAAACGGGGGCAAATACGAGCAGTACTTC
CASSENGGKYEQYF
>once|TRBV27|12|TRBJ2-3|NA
TGTGCCAGCAGCAATGCCGCGGATACGCAGTATTTT
CASSNAADTQYF
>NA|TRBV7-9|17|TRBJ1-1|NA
TGTGCCAGCAGCTTATCCCGGGGCGGTGAGGCGAACACTGAAGCTTTCTTT
CASSLSRGGEANTEAFF
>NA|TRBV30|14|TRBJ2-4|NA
TGTGCCTGGAGGTCCAGGCTGGGCAAAAACATTCAGTACTTC
CAWRSRLGKNIQYF
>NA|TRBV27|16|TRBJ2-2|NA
TGTGCCAGCGTATCTCGTTTGGGAAGGGACACCGGGGAGCTGTTTTTT
CASVSRLGRDTGELFF
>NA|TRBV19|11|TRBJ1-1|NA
TGTGCCAGTAGTGTGGAGTTCTCGGCTTTCTTT
CASSVEFSAFF
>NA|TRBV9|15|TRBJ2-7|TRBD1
TGTGCCAGCAGCGTCCAGACAGGGAGAGACTACGAGCAGTACTTC
CASSVQTGRDYEQYF
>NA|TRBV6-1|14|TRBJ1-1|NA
TGTGCCAGCAGTGAATCCCGGTCGAACACTGAAGCTTTCTTT
CASSESRSNTEAFF
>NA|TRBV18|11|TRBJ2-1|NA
TGTGCCAGCTCACCAGAAGGTGAGCAGTTCTTC
CASSPEGEQFF
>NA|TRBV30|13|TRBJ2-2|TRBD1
TGTGCCTGGAAGGGGGACAGCACCGGGGAGCTGTTTTTT
CAWKGDSTGELFF
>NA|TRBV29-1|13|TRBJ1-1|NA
TGCAGCGTTGTGAGGCAGCTGAACACTGAAGCTTTCTTT
CSVVRQLNTEAFF
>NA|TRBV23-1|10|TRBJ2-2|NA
TGCGCCAGCAGTCCTCGGGAGCTGTTTTTT
CASSPRELFF
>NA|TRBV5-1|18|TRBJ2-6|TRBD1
TGCGCCAGCAGAACGCCGGGACAGGGGTACTCTGGGGCCAACGTCCTGACTTTC
CASRTPGQGYSGANVLTF
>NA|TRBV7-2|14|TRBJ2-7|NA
TGTGCCAGCAGCATCGGACGAGGGGCGGTCGAGCAGTACTTC
CASSIGRGAVEQYF
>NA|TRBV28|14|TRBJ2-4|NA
TGTGCCAGCAGTTTCACGTTAGCCAAAAACATTCAGTACTTC
CASSFTLAKNIQYF
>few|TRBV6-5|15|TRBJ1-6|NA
TGTGCCAGCAGTTACTCGTTGGGGGCTAGTTCACCCCTCCACTTT
CASSYSLGASSPLHF
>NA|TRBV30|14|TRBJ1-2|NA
TGTGCCTGGGAAAACAGGGAGAATACGTATGGCTACACCTTC
CAWENRENTYGYTF
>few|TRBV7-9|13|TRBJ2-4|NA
TGTGCCAGCAGCTTACCCACGGAAGACATTCAGTACTTC
CASSLPTEDIQYF
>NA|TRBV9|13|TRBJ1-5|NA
TGTGCCAGCAGCGAACAGGGAGATCAGCCCCAGCATTTT
CASSEQGDQPQHF
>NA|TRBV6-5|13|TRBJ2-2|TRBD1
TGTGCCAGCAGAAAGGGACAGGCCGGGGAGCTGTTTTTT
CASRKGQAGELFF
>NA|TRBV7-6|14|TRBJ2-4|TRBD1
TGTGCCAACTGGACAGGGTCGGTCTCGAACATTCAGTACTTC
CANWTGSVSNIQYF
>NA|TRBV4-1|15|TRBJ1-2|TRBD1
TGCGCCAGCAGCCAAGTGGCCGTGGGACAGAGGAAGTCCACCTTC
CASSQVAVGQRKSTF
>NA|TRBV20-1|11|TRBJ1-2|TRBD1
TGCAGTGCTGGGACAGACTATGGCTACACCTTC
CSAGTDYGYTF
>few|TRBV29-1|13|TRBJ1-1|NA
TGCAGCGTCCGGGGTGTTATGAACACTGAAGCTTTCTTT
CSVRGVMNTEAFF
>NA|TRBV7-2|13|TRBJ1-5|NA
TGTGCCAGCAGCGCACAGGGATTTCAGCCCCAGCATTTT
CASSAQGFQPQHF
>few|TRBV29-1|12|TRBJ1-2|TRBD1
TGCAGCGGGAACCAGGGGGTGGAAGGCTACACCTTC
CSGNQGVEGYTF
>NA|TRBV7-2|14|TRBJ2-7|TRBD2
TGTGCCAGCAGCTGGAGCGGGCGGGGGTACGAGCAGTACTTC
CASSWSGRGYEQYF
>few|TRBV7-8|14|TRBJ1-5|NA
TGTGCCAGCAGCTTAGTTGGTAGCAATCAGCCCCAGCATTTT
CASSLVGSNQPQHF
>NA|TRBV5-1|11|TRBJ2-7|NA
TGCGCCAGCAGCTCTGATTACGAGCAGTACTTC
CASSSDYEQYF
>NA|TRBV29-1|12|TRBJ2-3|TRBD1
TGCAGCGTGAAAGGACAGGGTGATACGCAGTATTTT
CSVKGQGDTQYF
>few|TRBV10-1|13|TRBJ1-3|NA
TGCGCCAGCAGTGAGAGGGCGGCGGACTCCCCTTGGTTT
CASSERAADSPWF
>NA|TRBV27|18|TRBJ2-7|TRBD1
TGTGCCAGCGGTATAAGGACAGGGGGATTCCTCGGCCCCTACGAGCAGTACTTC
CASGIRTGGFLGPYEQYF
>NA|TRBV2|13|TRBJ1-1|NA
TGTGCCAGCAGTGAACTAGGGGGTACTGAAGCTTTCTTT
CASSELGGTEAFF
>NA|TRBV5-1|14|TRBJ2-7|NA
TGCGCCAGCAGCGGGTCGAAACAGGGAACCGAGCAGTACTTC
CASSGSKQGTEQYF
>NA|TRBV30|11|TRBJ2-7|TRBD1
TGTGCCTGGGGGGACAGCTACGAGCAGTACTTC
CAWGDSYEQYF
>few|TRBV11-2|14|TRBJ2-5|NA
TGTGCCAGCAGCACTCCCGGGGCAGTGCGGACCCAGTACTTC
CASSTPGAVRTQYF
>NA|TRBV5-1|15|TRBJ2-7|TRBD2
TGCGCCAGCAGCTGGAGCGGGGGGGACTCCTACGAGCAGTACTTC
CASSWSGGDSYEQYF
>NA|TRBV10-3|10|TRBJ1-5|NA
TGTGCCATCAAACAGGGGCCCCAGCATTTT
CAIKQGPQHF
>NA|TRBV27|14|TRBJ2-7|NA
TGTGCCAGCAGTTCCCGACCGATAATCACCGAGCAGTACTTC
CASSSRPIITEQYF
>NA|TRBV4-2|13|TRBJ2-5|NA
TGTGCCAGCAGCCCGTTAGCGGAAGAGACCCAGTACTTC
CASSPLAEETQYF
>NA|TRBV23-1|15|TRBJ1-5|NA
TGCGCCAGCAGTCAAGGCGCAGTTGTGAATCAGCCCCAGCATTTT
CASSQGAVVNQPQHF
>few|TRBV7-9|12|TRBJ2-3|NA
TGTGCCAGCAGCCCAATCCAGGATACGCAGTATTTT
CASSPIQDTQYF
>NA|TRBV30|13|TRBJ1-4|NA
TGTGCCTGGTCAGAGACAGGAAATGAAAAACTGTTTTTT
CAWSETGNEKLFF
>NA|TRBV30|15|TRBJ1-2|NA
TGTGCCTGGGCCTCCGGGACACTGACTAACTATGGCTACACCTTC
CAWASGTLTNYGYTF